Below are 22 T cell receptor beta chains sequenced from a single sample in a study of T cells expressing NK-cell markers. TCRdb reanalyzed the 5' RACE reads, giving one entry per CDR3 protein sequence and no DNA. Its listing shows around 180,000 distinct CDR3 sequences. The source material was blood T cells: a sorted CD56 or NKG2C T cell subset, CD4+ or CD8+ T cells, or bulk PBMC T cells (not recorded which). The receptors come from a man between 18 and 69 years old in good health.

This chain uses TRBV19 with TRBJ1-2. The CDR3 consists of 15 residues. Germline V gives CDR1 LNHDA, CDR2 SQIVND (reference sequence). The chain's CDR3 is CASSVGDGANYGYTF.

The V gene is TRBV6-1, the J gene TRBJ2-7; TCRdb's assignment of TRBD1 cannot be checked, as there is no DNA. CDR3 length: 16 amino acids. From germline, CDR1 is MNHNS and CDR2 SASEGT. The CDR3 protein is CASSEGGGTGAYEQYF.

The chain is built from TRBV29-1 and TRBJ2-1; TCRdb's assignment of TRBD2 cannot be checked, as there is no DNA. CDR3 length: 14 amino acids. Germline CDR1 and CDR2: SQVTM and ANQGSEA. The chain's CDR3 is CSVTGGRANNEQFF.

The gene calls are TRBV10-3 and TRBJ1-1; TCRdb proposes TRBD1, but this gene call is untestable without DNA. The CDR3 is made up of 14 amino acids. Germline V CDR1 and CDR2: ENHRY, SYGVKD. The CDR3 loop is CAISGPDRGIEAFF.

The CDR3 spells CASSLATASSTDTQYF. The rearrangement links TRBV12-3 or TRBV12-4 to TRBJ2-3. This CDR3 spans 16 amino acids.

J is TRBJ2-3 and V is TRBV2; absent DNA, TCRdb's TRBD1 call cannot be checked. The CDR3 is made up of 14 amino acids. CDR1 is SNHLY and CDR2 is FYNNEI in the germline V gene. CDR3 amino acids: CASSEDRTADTQYF.

This sequence joins TRBV30 and TRBJ2-2; the D gene TCRdb calls, TRBD1, cannot be checked with no DNA. Germline CDR1 GTSNPN, CDR2 SVGIG (reference sequence). This CDR3 spans 15 amino acids. The CDR3 sequence is CAWSEGGSNTGELFF.

The chain employs TRBV9 and TRBJ2-2. Germline V gene data show CDR1 as SGDLS and CDR2 as YYNGEE. The CDR3 extends over 13 amino acids. The CDR3 sequence is CASSGGWAGELFF.

This sequence joins TRBV20-1 and TRBJ2-4; the D call of TRBD1 rests on TCRdb alone, since no DNA is present to check it. Germline values: CDR1 DFQATT, CDR2 SNEGSKA (reference sequence). This CDR3 is 15 amino acids long. The CDR3 is CSATKGRVAKNIQYF.

V usage is TRBV29-1 and J usage is TRBJ2-2. The CDR3 sequence is 14 residues long. From germline, CDR1 is SQVTM and CDR2 ANQGSEA. The CDR3 loop is CSVAYVGATGELFF.

V usage is TRBV9 and J usage is TRBJ2-7; lacking DNA, the TRBD1 call made by TCRdb goes unchecked. The CDR3 totals 15 residues. The germline V gene has CDR1 SGDLS and CDR2 YYNGEE. The CDR3 loop is CASSVASGGLYEQYF. Full variable domain (remainder filled in from reference TRBV9 and TRBJ2-7): DSGVTQTPKHLITATGQRVTLRCSPRSGDLSVYWYQQSLDQGLQFLIQYYNGEERAKGNILERFSAQQFPDLHSELNLSSLELGDSALYFCASSVASGGLYEQYFGPGTRLTVT.

The V and J genes are TRBV20-1 and TRBJ2-3; TCRdb's D gene call, TRBD1, goes unchecked for lack of DNA. Germline assignment: CDR1 DFQATT and CDR2 SNEGSKA (reference sequence). The CDR3 is 14 residues long. The CDR3 sequence is CSASEPRGLDTQYF.

The chain uses TRBV28 and TRBJ2-5; checking the TCRdb D call of TRBD2 is not possible without DNA. The CDR3 is 14 amino acids. Per germline, CDR1 MDHEN and CDR2 SYDVKM. This chain's CDR3 is CASLNSGGWETQYF.

The rearrangement uses TRBV5-6 and TRBJ2-7; TCRdb picks TRBD1, but there is no DNA to check that call. The germline V gene encodes CDR1 SGHDT and CDR2 YYEEEE. This CDR3 is 15 amino acids long. This CDR3 reads CASSYPTEGAYEQYF.

The chain carries TRBV3-1 and TRBJ1-4; TCRdb outputs TRBD1, but without DNA this stays unchecked. The CDR3 length is 14 residues. CDR1 is LGHDT and CDR2 is YNNKEL in the germline V gene (reference sequence). CDR3 sequence reads: CASSQNQGYEKLFF.

The chain couples TRBV13 to TRBJ2-7; TCRdb gives TRBD1 as the D gene, but with no DNA this cannot be confirmed. This CDR3 contains 13 residues. Germline values: CDR1 PRHDT, CDR2 FYEKMQ (reference sequence). CDR3 residues: CASSETTGVAQYF.

The chain joins TRBV9 to TRBJ2-7; the TRBD1 assignment by TCRdb is unverifiable without DNA. The CDR3 has 14 amino acids. Germline V gene data show CDR1 as SGDLS and CDR2 as YYNGEE. The CDR3 region is CASSSSGTGGEQYF.

The chain has TRBV15 and TRBJ2-3; TCRdb lists TRBD1, though no DNA is available to test this call. From germline, CDR1 is LNHNV and CDR2 YYDKDF (reference sequence). The CDR3 contains 14 residues. This chain's CDR3 is CATSARVSTDTQYF. Full variable domain (outside the CDR3, taken from reference TRBV15 and TRBJ2-3): DAMVIQNPRYQVTQFGKPVTLSCSQTLNHNVMYWYQQKSSQAPKLLFHYYDKDFNNEADTPDNFQSRRPNTSFCFLDIRSPGLGDTAMYLCATSARVSTDTQYFGPGTRLTVL.

V gene TRBV30 combines with J gene TRBJ2-7; TCRdb's D call, TRBD1, is unchecked because there is no DNA. Germline-derived CDR1 and CDR2 are GTSNPN and SVGIG (reference sequence). This CDR3 has 11 residues. CDR3 region: CAWDREMEQYF. The full variable domain, rest sourced from reference TRBV30 and TRBJ2-7, is SQTIHQWPATLVQPVGSPLSLECTVEGTSNPNLYWYRQAAGRGLQLLFYSVGIGQISSEVPQNLSASRPQDRQFILSSKKLLLSDSGFYLCAWDREMEQYFGPGTRLTVT.

The CDR3 sequence: CASSVEVTWDSINEKLFF. The J gene is TRBJ1-4, the V gene TRBV7-6; TCRdb picks TRBD1, but there is no DNA to check that call. CDR3 length: 18 amino acids. CDR1 is SGHVS and CDR2 is FNYEAQ in the germline V gene. The full variable domain, rest sourced from reference TRBV7-6 and TRBJ1-4, is GAGVSQSPRYKVTKRGQDVALRCDPISGHVSLYWYRQALGQGPEFLTYFNYEAQQDKSGLPNDRFSAERPEGSISTLTIQRTEQRDSAMYRCASSVEVTWDSINEKLFFGSGTQLSVL.

The chain links TRBV24-1 to TRBJ2-3. The CDR3 spans 13 residues. Germline CDR1 is KGHDR and CDR2 is SFDVKD. CDR3 in amino acids: CATSDRNTDTQYF.

J is TRBJ2-5 and V is TRBV29-1; the TCRdb D gene call, TRBD1, has no DNA to confirm it. Germline-derived CDR1 and CDR2 are SQVTM and ANQGSEA. This CDR3 has 16 amino acids. This chain's CDR3 is CSVDHLGTGGAETQYF.